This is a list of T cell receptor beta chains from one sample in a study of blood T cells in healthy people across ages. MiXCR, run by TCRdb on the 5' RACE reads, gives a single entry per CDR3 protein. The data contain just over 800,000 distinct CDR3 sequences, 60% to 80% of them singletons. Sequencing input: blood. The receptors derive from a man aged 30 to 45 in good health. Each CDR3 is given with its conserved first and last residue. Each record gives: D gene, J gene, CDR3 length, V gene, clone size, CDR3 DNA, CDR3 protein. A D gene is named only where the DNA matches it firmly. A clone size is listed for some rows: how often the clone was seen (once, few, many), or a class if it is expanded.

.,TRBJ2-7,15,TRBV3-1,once,TGTGCCAGCGCTTCCAACCCAGGGGGGGCCTACGAGCAGTACTTC,CASASNPGGAYEQYF
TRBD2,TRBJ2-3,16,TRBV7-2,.,TGTGCCAGCAGCTTAGCTAGCGGGGGGGCCCAAGATACGCAGTATTTT,CASSLASGGAQDTQYF
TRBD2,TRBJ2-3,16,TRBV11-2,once,TGTGCCAGCAGCTTAGGAACTAGCGGGTTCACAGATGCGCAGTATTTT,CASSLGTSGFTDAQYF
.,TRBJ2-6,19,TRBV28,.,TGTGCCAGCAGCCCCCTGTCGGGGCAGGCATCCTCTGGGGCCAACGTCCTGACTTTC,CASSPLSGQASSGANVLTF
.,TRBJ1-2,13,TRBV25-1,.,TGTGCCAGCGGGAGCACCGACCTCGGGTGCTACACCTTC,CASGSTDLGCYTF
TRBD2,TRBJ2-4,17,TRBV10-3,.,TGTGCCATCAGTGAGGCTTCTAGCGGGGGAGCCAAAAACATTCAGTACTTC,CAISEASSGGAKNIQYF
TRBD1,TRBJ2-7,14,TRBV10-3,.,TGTGCCATCAGTACGGGACAGGGATCCTACGAGCAGTACTTC,CAISTGQGSYEQYF
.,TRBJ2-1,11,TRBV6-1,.,TGTGCCAGCAGTGAGCTACCGGAGCAGTTCTTC,CASSELPEQFF
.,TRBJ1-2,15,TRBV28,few,TGTGCCAGCAGTTTAAACCCCTTGACGAACTATGGCTACACCTTC,CASSLNPLTNYGYTF
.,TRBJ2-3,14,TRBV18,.,TGTGCCAGCTCACCCCGGGGGCACACAGATACGCAGTATTTT,CASSPRGHTDTQYF
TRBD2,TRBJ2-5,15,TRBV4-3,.,TGCGCCAGCAGCCACCGACTAGCTCCTAGAGAGACCCAGTACTTC,CASSHRLAPRETQYF
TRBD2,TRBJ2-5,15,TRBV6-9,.,TGTGCCAGCACCCTAAGACTAGCGGGGTTGGAGACCCAGTACTTC,CASTLRLAGLETQYF
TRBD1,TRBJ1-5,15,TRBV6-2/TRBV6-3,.,TGTGCCAGCAGCCGGGACAGCCCTAGCAATCAGCCCCAGCATTTT,CASSRDSPSNQPQHF
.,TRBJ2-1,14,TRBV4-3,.,TGCGCCAGCAGCCTTGATAGCGCCTACAATGAGCAGTTCTTC,CASSLDSAYNEQFF
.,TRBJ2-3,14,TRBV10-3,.,TGTGCCATCAGTGACCGGGGGAGCACAGATACGCAGTATTTT,CAISDRGSTDTQYF
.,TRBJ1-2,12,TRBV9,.,TGTGCCAGCAGCGCCTCCGGGGATGGCTACACCTTC,CASSASGDGYTF
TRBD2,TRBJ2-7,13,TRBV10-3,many,TGTGCCACCAGGACTAGCGGGGGCTACGAGCAGTACTTC,CATRTSGGYEQYF
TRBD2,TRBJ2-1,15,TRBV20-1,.,TGCAGTGCCCCAAGGGAGGGTGTGGCATACAATGAGCAGTTCTTC,CSAPREGVAYNEQFF
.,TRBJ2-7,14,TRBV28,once,TGTGCCAGCATCGGGACGGGCACCAGATACGAGCAGTACTTC,CASIGTGTRYEQYF
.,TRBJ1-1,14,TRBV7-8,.,TGTGCCAGCAGCTCATCCGCGGGGAGCACTGAAGCTTTCTTT,CASSSSAGSTEAFF
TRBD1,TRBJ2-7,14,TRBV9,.,TGTGCCAGCAGCTTCCGGGACAGCGCTAACGAGCAGTACTTC,CASSFRDSANEQYF
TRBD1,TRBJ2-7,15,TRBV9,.,TGTGCCAGCAGCGTAGGGCAGGGGGCACCCAACGAGCAGTACTTC,CASSVGQGAPNEQYF
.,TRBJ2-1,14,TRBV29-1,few,TGCAGCGTCACGGGCCGGGACGGATACAATGAGCAGTTCTTC,CSVTGRDGYNEQFF